This is a list of T cell receptor beta chains from one sample in a study of cytomegalovirus exposure and HLA in healthy donors. Sequencing used immunoSEQ multiplex PCR; TCRdb keeps in-frame clones, though not all of them. There are around 150,000 clones in the sample; more than 75% occur only once, and approximately 1.5% lies in the top ten. Sequenced sample: PBMCs. These receptors were collected from a girl between 10 and 17 years old in good health and CMV-seropositive. Both conserved end residues are part of each CDR3. The D gene is left open where the match is weak. Some rows mark clone size as missing; the rest say once, few, many or name a class of expanded clone.

v_gene,j_gene,abundance,len,d_gene,CDR3nt,CDR3aa
TRBV13,TRBJ2-7,NA,15,TRBD1,TGTGCCAGCAGCTTAGATGGGACAGGGATGAGCGAGCAGTACTTC,CASSLDGTGMSEQYF
TRBV27,TRBJ1-5,NA,15,TRBD1,TGTGCCAGCAGTTTGGGACAGAGAAGAAATCAGCCCCAGCATTTT,CASSLGQRRNQPQHF
TRBV6-5,TRBJ2-1,NA,13,TRBD1,TGTGCCAGCAGCACATACAGGGGGAATGAGCAGTTCTTC,CASSTYRGNEQFF
TRBV9,TRBJ2-7,NA,15,NA,TGTGCCAGCAGCGTAGCTCCGGGGATATCCTACGAGCAGTACTTC,CASSVAPGISYEQYF
TRBV4-3,TRBJ2-7,medium-sized,16,TRBD2,TGCGCCAGCAGCCAAGATGGGACTAGCGGGTTTTACGAGCAGTACTTC,CASSQDGTSGFYEQYF
TRBV10-3,TRBJ2-2,NA,17,NA,TGTGCCATCAGTGAGTCGACCGGACTCACGAACACCGGGGAGCTGTTTTTT,CAISESTGLTNTGELFF
TRBV5-6,TRBJ1-2,NA,13,TRBD1,TGTGCCAGCAGCTTGGGGACAGGGGATGGCTACACCTTC,CASSLGTGDGYTF
TRBV30,TRBJ2-7,NA,14,NA,TGTGCCTGGAGTCCCATTCGGGAAACCTACGAGCAGTACTTC,CAWSPIRETYEQYF
TRBV2,TRBJ2-1,NA,14,TRBD2,TGTGCCAAAGGGACTAGCGGGAGCGACAATGAGCAGTTCTTC,CAKGTSGSDNEQFF
TRBV11-2,TRBJ2-1,NA,12,NA,TGTGCCAGCAGCTTAGCGCGAGATGAGCAGTTCTTC,CASSLARDEQFF
TRBV5-4,TRBJ1-2,once,15,NA,TGTGCCAGCAGCTTCGGGAGGGCCACTAACTATGGCTACACCTTC,CASSFGRATNYGYTF
TRBV6-1,TRBJ1-5,NA,13,NA,TGTGCCAGCAGCCGGACAGGCAATCAGCCCCAGCATTTT,CASSRTGNQPQHF
TRBV6-5,TRBJ1-2,NA,13,TRBD1,TGTGCCAGCCGAAGGGACAGAGCCTATGGCTACACCTTC,CASRRDRAYGYTF
TRBV28,TRBJ2-7,NA,12,NA,TGTGCCAGCAGTTTCCCTCCGCGCGAGCAGTACTTC,CASSFPPREQYF
TRBV27,TRBJ2-1,NA,14,TRBD1,TGTGCCAGCAGTTGGGACAGGGGAGGGGATGAGCAGTTCTTC,CASSWDRGGDEQFF
TRBV19,TRBJ2-5,NA,15,TRBD1,TGTGCCAGTAGTCAAAGGACAGGGTTAAAAGAGACCCAGTACTTC,CASSQRTGLKETQYF
TRBV4-1,TRBJ1-4,NA,13,NA,TGCGCCAGCAGCCAAGACCGGGGGGGTAAACTGTTTTTT,CASSQDRGGKLFF
TRBV2,TRBJ1-2,NA,12,NA,TGTGCCAGCACTTTTTACAGGGAAGGCGCCACCTTC,CASTFYREGATF
TRBV29-1,TRBJ2-5,NA,16,TRBD1,TGCAGCGTTGAAGGCAGACAGGGGGCGCGGGGAGAGACCCAGTACTTC,CSVEGRQGARGETQYF
TRBV6-6,TRBJ1-3,NA,16,TRBD1,TGTGCCAGCGGGGTATTAGGGGGCGCCTCTGGAAACACCATATATTTT,CASGVLGGASGNTIYF
TRBV6-6,TRBJ2-1,NA,14,TRBD2,TGTGCCAGCAGAGAGCGGGGGTTCTACAATGAGCAGTTCTTC,CASRERGFYNEQFF
TRBV28,TRBJ2-7,NA,15,NA,TGTGCCAGCAGTTTCGTTGCGGAGAGCTCCTACGAGCAGTACTTC,CASSFVAESSYEQYF
TRBV6-4,TRBJ2-2,NA,17,TRBD1,TGTGCCAGCAGTGAATTCCCAGGGGGCGCAGACACCGGGGAGCTGTTTTTT,CASSEFPGGADTGELFF
TRBV6-5,TRBJ1-2,NA,13,TRBD1,TGTGCCAGCAGAACACAGGGGGCGGGGGGCTACACCTTC,CASRTQGAGGYTF
TRBV7-6,TRBJ2-5,NA,17,TRBD2,TGTGCCAGCAGCTTAGCTGCTACTAGCGGGGGCCCAGAGACCCAGTACTTC,CASSLAATSGGPETQYF